This TCR beta chain was identified in a study of siplizumab effects on memory and regulatory T cells. The method was immunoSEQ multiplex PCR; TCRdb's version includes in-frame clones alone and lacks a portion of them. The sample lists some 97,000 clones, over 90% occurring once. Details on this clone: Antigen: not known.

Study-level findings and limits: Naive T cells, seemingly more diverse than memory cells, seemed major alloresponse contributors. Proliferating clones, CD4+ or CD8+, lacked an assignable naive or memory phenotype in roughly 75-97% of cases.

The sequencing input was non-Treg CD4+ T cells sorted from blood. The clonotype comes from a human donor in good health.

The CDR3 region is CASSDPGLGRGPSYEQYF. The CDR3 DNA reads as TGTGCCAGCAGCGATCCGGGTTTGGGGCGGGGGCCTTCCTACGAGCAGTACTTC. The V call is TRBV7-9, the J call TRBJ2-7; the D gene is possibly TRBD2 (7 bases). This CDR3 contains 18 residues. CDR1 is SEHNR and CDR2 is FQNEAQ in the germline V gene (reference sequence). V was clipped by 5 bases and J by 1 base, with 24 bases between them.